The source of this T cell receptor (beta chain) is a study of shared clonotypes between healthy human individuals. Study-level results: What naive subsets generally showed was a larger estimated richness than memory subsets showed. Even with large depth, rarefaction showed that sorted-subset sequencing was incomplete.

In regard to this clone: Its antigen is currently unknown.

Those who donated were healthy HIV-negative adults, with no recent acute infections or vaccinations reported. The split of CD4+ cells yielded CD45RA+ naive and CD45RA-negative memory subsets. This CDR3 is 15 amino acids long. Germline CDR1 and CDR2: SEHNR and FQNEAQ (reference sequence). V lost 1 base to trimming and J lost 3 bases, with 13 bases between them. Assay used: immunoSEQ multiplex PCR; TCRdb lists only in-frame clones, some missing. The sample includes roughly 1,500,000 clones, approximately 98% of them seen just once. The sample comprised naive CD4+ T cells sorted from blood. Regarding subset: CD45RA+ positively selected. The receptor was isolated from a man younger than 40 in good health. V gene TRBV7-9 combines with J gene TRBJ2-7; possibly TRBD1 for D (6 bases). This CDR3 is CASSLVSGQNYEQYF. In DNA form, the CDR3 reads TGTGCCAGCAGCTTAGTCTCCGGACAGAACTACGAGCAGTACTTC.